Below, 13 T cell receptor beta chains from the same sample are listed, as sequenced in a study of cytomegalovirus exposure and HLA in healthy donors. It was with 60 Vbeta and 13 Jbeta primers that the PCR ran. Clones were sequenced by immunoSEQ multiplex PCR, and TCRdb holds only the in-frame ones, with some missing. The profile shows 150,000 to 200,000 clones, 81% of them singletons. The sequencing sample was made of PBMCs. The receptors shown here come from a man aged 18 to 29 in good health and CMV-seronegative.

A note on this clone: Germline and junction disagree at one end, which may indicate a read error. Other DNA sequences of this sample code for an identical CDR3. The chain couples TRBV7-8 to TRBJ1-2; D gene unclear. The CDR3 consists of 17 residues. CDR1 and CDR2 (germline): SGHVS, FQNEAQ. The chain's CDR3 is CASSGLSGSSTNYGYTF. CDR3 nucleotides: TGTGCCAGCAGCGGACTCTCCGGGTCCAGCACTAACTACGGCTACACCTTC.

This clone was found once. The rearrangement joins TRBV7-9 to TRBJ2-5, with 14 bases matching TRBD2. Germline lookup yields CDR1 SEHNR and CDR2 FQNEAQ (reference sequence). The trim removed 6 bases at V and 4 bases at J, leaving 13 bases unmatched. This CDR3 region has 18 residues. Here the CDR3 reads CASSPGMAGLAGGETQYF. The CDR3, as DNA: TGTGCCAGCAGTCCGGGGATGGCCGGACTAGCGGGAGGAGAGACCCAGTACTTC.

J is TRBJ2-7 and V is TRBV28; 8 bases map to TRBD1. CDR1 and CDR2 (germline): MDHEN, SYDVKM. The CDR3 covers 13 residues. V lost 6 bases to trimming and J lost 7 bases; unmatched junction nucleotides: 8. CDR3 loop: CASSRDRPSEQYF. The CDR3 DNA follows: TGTGCCAGCAGCCGGGACAGGCCGTCGGAGCAGTACTTC.

A remark on this clone: Other DNA sequences within the sample encode an identical CDR3. The genes are TRBV9 and TRBJ2-2; TRBD2 matches at 7 bases. Germline-derived CDR1 and CDR2 are SGDLS and YYNGEE. V lost 2 bases to trimming and J lost 0 bases; unmatched junction nucleotides: 1. The CDR3 runs to 15 residues. This CDR3 reads CASSVGGSNTGELFF. The CDR3 DNA reads TGTGCCAGCAGCGTGGGGGGGTCGAACACCGGGGAGCTGTTTTTT.

For the CDR3, the DNA is TGTGCCAGCAGTCCATTTTTTAGCGGGAGTTCAGAGACCCAGTACTTC. It is translated as CASSPFFSGSSETQYF. The chain couples TRBV28 to TRBJ2-5; 9 bases line up with TRBD2. From germline, CDR1 is MDHEN and CDR2 SYDVKM. J lost 4 bases, V lost 5 bases, and 11 bases had no gene match. The CDR3 contains 16 residues.

The chain links TRBV5-5 to TRBJ2-7; D is perhaps TRBD2 (6 bases). Germline V CDR1 and CDR2: SGHKS, YYEKEE (reference sequence). Trimming removed 1 base at V and 7 bases at J, with 18 bases between. CDR3 length: 15 residues. As DNA, the CDR3 is TGTGCCAGCAGCTTGAAAAGGACTATCCTTGAGGAGCAGTACTTC. Residues: CASSLKRTILEEQYF.

The chain carries TRBV12-5 and TRBJ2-1, with 9 nucleotides matching TRBD2. The V segment lost 3 bases and the J segment 2 bases; nucleotides outside the gene matches: 5. The CDR3 extends over 16 amino acids. Germline CDR1 is LGHNT and CDR2 is FRNRAP. The CDR3 coding sequence is TGTGCTAGTGGTTTTCTTGCGGGGGGGCCCTACAATGAGCAGTTCTTC. Translating it yields CASGFLAGGPYNEQFF.

The chain links TRBV28 to TRBJ2-5; the match to TRBD1 covers 9 bases. Germline V CDR1 and CDR2: MDHEN, SYDVKM. Losses at the gene ends were 4 bases for V and 4 bases for J; bases not matched to a gene: 4. The CDR3 loop spans 14 amino acids. The CDR3 sequence is CASSSNRGRETQYF. DNA of the CDR3: TGTGCCAGCAGTTCAAACAGGGGGCGAGAGACCCAGTACTTC.

The V gene is TRBV4-2, the J gene TRBJ2-3; no definite D call. Trimming left V 0 bases short and J 6 bases short, with 7 bases between. The CDR3 has 13 amino acids. Germline V CDR1 and CDR2: LGHNA, YNFKEQ. CDR3 nucleotide sequence: TGTGCCAGCAGCCAAGATCGGCGGGATACGCAGTATTTT. Its translation is CASSQDRRDTQYF.

CDR3 DNA sequence: TGTGCCAGCAGCTTAGTAGCGGGAGACTCCTACGAGCAGTACTTC. Translation: CASSLVAGDSYEQYF. The J gene is TRBJ2-7, the V gene TRBV7-2; TRBD2 aligns across 9 bases. After removal of 1 base from V and 0 bases from J, the junction contained 1 base not matched to a gene. The CDR3 sequence is 15 residues long. Germline V gene data show CDR1 as SGHTA and CDR2 as FQGNSA.

CDR3 residues: CASSPTGSSTDTQYF. DNA of the CDR3: TGTGCCAGCTCACCGACGGGATCTAGCACAGATACGCAGTATTTT. This chain links TRBV18 with TRBJ2-3; the D gene is possibly TRBD2 (5 bases). CDR1 is KGHSH and CDR2 is LQKENI in the germline V gene. V was cut by 3 bases and J by 0 bases, with 10 bases left in between. CDR3 length equals 15 residues.

This clone was seen only once. The chain recombines TRBV5-1 with TRBJ2-7; TRBD1 matches 11 bases. V lost 4 bases and J lost 0; bases outside the gene matches: 15. The length of the CDR3 is 19 residues. Germline CDR1 SGHRS, CDR2 YFSETQ. CDR3 DNA sequence: TGCGCCAGCAGCAGGGACCCGGGACAGGGGGTTCGAAGCTCCTACGAGCAGTACTTC. The encoded protein is CASSRDPGQGVRSSYEQYF.

The V and J genes are TRBV7-2 and TRBJ2-1; 11 bases are shared with TRBD2. The V segment lost 4 bases and the J segment 2 bases; nucleotides outside the gene matches: 4. CDR3 length: 16 amino acids. In germline, CDR1 is SGHTA, CDR2 FQGNSA. CDR3 sequence reads: CASSWISGRAYNEQFF. CDR3 in DNA: TGTGCCAGCAGCTGGATTAGCGGGAGGGCCTACAATGAGCAGTTCTTC.